The 20 T cell receptor beta chains reported below all come from one sample, sequenced in a study of cytomegalovirus exposure and HLA in healthy donors. With 60 Vbeta and 13 Jbeta primers, the PCR was carried out. The protocol was immunoSEQ multiplex PCR, while the TCRdb copy is restricted to in-frame clones and leaves out a portion. Here the sample spans about 100,000 clones, over 80% being singletons. Sample: PBMCs. Every receptor here comes from a man aged 35 to 55 in good health and CMV-seronegative.

CDR3: CASSPRAPTNEKLFF. CDR3 coding DNA: TGCGCCAGCAGCCCGAGAGCTCCCACTAATGAAAAACTGTTTTTT. The chain couples TRBV5-1 to TRBJ1-4; D gene uncertain. Per the germline V gene, CDR1 is SGHRS and CDR2 is YFSETQ. Trimming took off 4 bases at V and 2 bases at J, with 12 bases between the two ends. The CDR3 totals 15 residues.

The rearrangement links TRBV7-3 to TRBJ2-2, with TRBD1 matching 8 bases. There are 15 residues in the CDR3. V was pared by 4 bases and J by 4 bases, with 5 bases of the junction left unmatched. The germline V gene encodes CDR1 SGHTA and CDR2 FQGTGA. DNA for the CDR3: TGTGCCAGCAGCTCGCGGACAGGGACCACCGGGGAGCTGTTTTTT. It encodes CASSSRTGTTGELFF.

The rearrangement links TRBV5-1 to TRBJ2-3; D is possibly TRBD2 (5 bases). Looked up from germline, CDR1 is SGHRS and CDR2 is YFSETQ. Trimming removed 6 bases from V and 2 bases from J, with 16 bases in between. The CDR3 length is 15 residues. The CDR3 DNA is TGCGCCAGCAACCTAGGAGGCCTAGCCACAGATACGCAGTATTTT. As protein: CASNLGGLATDTQYF.

V usage is TRBV4-3 and J usage is TRBJ2-1; a weak D match, TRBD2 (5 bases). The CDR3 runs to 15 residues. Trimming removed 0 bases at V and 4 bases at J, with 10 bases between. Germline lookup yields CDR1 LGHNA and CDR2 YSLEER. The CDR3 here is CASSQDRREYNEQFF. Here the CDR3 DNA reads TGCGCCAGCAGCCAAGATCGAAGGGAGTACAATGAGCAGTTCTTC.

The rearrangement uses TRBV5-1 and TRBJ1-2; D gene unclear. Germline assignment: CDR1 SGHRS and CDR2 YFSETQ. Deletions cut 3 bases from V and 5 bases from J, with 20 bases between. The CDR3 loop spans 16 amino acids. CDR3 amino acids: CASSSEGGGVGYGYTF. CDR3 nucleotides: TGCGCCAGCAGCTCCGAGGGCGGCGGGGTCGGGTATGGCTACACCTTC.

CDR3 sequence: CASSLEGTGIHEQYF. The CDR3 coding sequence is TGCGCCAGCAGCTTGGAAGGGACAGGGATCCACGAGCAGTACTTC. The chain couples TRBV5-1 to TRBJ2-7; 9 positions match TRBD1. Germline loops: CDR1 SGHRS, CDR2 YFSETQ. The J segment lost 5 bases and the V segment lost 0 bases, leaving 6 bases of the junction unmatched. The CDR3 extends over 15 amino acids.

This clone appeared a few times. The chain recombines TRBV25-1 with TRBJ1-5, with D possibly being TRBD1 (6 bases). Per the germline V gene, CDR1 is MGHDK and CDR2 is SYGVNS. Between the trimmed V and J ends, which lost 2 bases and 5 bases, there was a span of 10 bases. The CDR3 contains 14 residues. CDR3 sequence: CASSEKAGDQPQHF. The CDR3 DNA reads as TGTGCCAGCAGTGAAAAGGCAGGGGATCAGCCCCAGCATTTT. The complete variable domain, with remaining parts taken from reference TRBV25-1 and TRBJ1-5, reads EADIYQTPRYLVIGTGKKITLECSQTMGHDKMYWYQQDPGMELHLIHYSYGVNSTEKGDLSSESTVSRIRTEHFPLTLESARPSHTSQYLCASSEKAGDQPQHFGDGTRLSIL.

The rearrangement links TRBV2 to TRBJ2-5; 7 positions match TRBD2. Germline V gene lookup returns CDR1 SNHLY and CDR2 FYNNEI. The CDR3 covers 20 residues. With V trimmed by 0 bases and J by 0 bases, 16 bases remained unmatched. The CDR3 region is CASSEALLRAGSWYQETQYF. CDR3 in DNA: TGTGCCAGCAGTGAAGCGCTACTGCGAGCGGGGAGTTGGTACCAAGAGACCCAGTACTTC.

The chain links TRBV4-1 to TRBJ1-1; perhaps TRBD1 as D (5 bases). CDR1 is MGHRA and CDR2 is YSYEKL in the germline V gene. V gave up 3 bases and J gave up 5 bases, with 16 bases separating them. The CDR3 totals 15 residues. CDR3 sequence (DNA): TGCGCCAGCAGCCAGGCCGGGCCCAGGGTGACTGAAGCTTTCTTT. This encodes CASSQAGPRVTEAFF.

The chain combines TRBV5-1 with TRBJ2-5; TRBD1 matches at 7 bases. CDR3 length equals 15 residues. V was clipped by 3 bases and J by 2 bases; unmatched bases: 7. CDR1 and CDR2 (germline): SGHRS, YFSETQ. Here the CDR3 reads CASSSLGQLQETQYF. CDR3 DNA: TGCGCCAGCAGCTCGTTGGGACAGTTACAAGAGACCCAGTACTTC.

This clone was found a few times. This chain links TRBV4-1 with TRBJ1-1, with 9 nucleotides matching TRBD1. Trimming at V came to 3 bases and at J to 5 bases, leaving 7 bases not matched to a gene. The germline CDR1 and CDR2 sequences are MGHRA and YSYEKL. The CDR3 runs 15 residues. The CDR3 sequence: CASSQRGQGYTEAFF. In nucleotides, the CDR3 is TGCGCCAGCAGCCAGCGGGGACAGGGTTATACTGAAGCTTTCTTT.

This sequence joins TRBV5-4 and TRBJ2-1, with D perhaps matching TRBD2 (6 bases). The CDR3 is 16 residues long. CDR1 is SGHNT and CDR2 is YYREEE in the germline V gene (reference sequence). Trimming cost V 0 bases and J 10 bases, with 20 bases left between them. The CDR3 reads CASSLDPSVGRGEQFF. CDR3 bases: TGTGCCAGCAGCTTGGACCCTAGCGTAGGGCGGGGAGAGCAGTTCTTC.

The V and J genes are TRBV5-4 and TRBJ2-5; D unresolved. V was shortened by 0 bases and J by 3 bases, with 12 bases between the two germline ends. CDR3 length: 15 amino acids. Per the germline V gene, CDR1 is SGHNT and CDR2 is YYREEE (reference sequence). CDR3 in amino acids: CASSLEGGSEETQYF. CDR3 in DNA: TGTGCCAGCAGCTTGGAAGGCGGCAGTGAAGAGACCCAGTACTTC.

The chain carries TRBV7-9 and TRBJ1-1; D possibly corresponds to TRBD1 (6 bases). Germline CDR1 and CDR2: SEHNR and FQNEAQ (reference sequence). V gave up 0 bases and J gave up 1 base, with 6 bases separating them. CDR3 length: 14 residues. The CDR3 sequence: CASSLAGQNTEAFF. DNA for the CDR3: TGTGCCAGCAGCTTAGCGGGACAGAACACTGAAGCTTTCTTT.

The chain employs TRBV6-5 and TRBJ1-5; 8 positions agree with TRBD1. The germline CDR1 and CDR2 sequences are MNHEY and SVGAGI. Trimming took 2 bases from V and 7 from J; bases not matched to a gene: 7. The CDR3 spans 15 residues. CDR3 sequence (DNA): TGTGCCAGCAGTTACGATTCAGGGGGCGGACAGCCCCAGCATTTT. Protein sequence: CASSYDSGGGQPQHF.

In its sample, this clone was seen a few times. The chain couples TRBV29-1 to TRBJ1-1; D remains unclear. V was cut by 6 bases and J by 0 bases, with 14 bases left in between. The CDR3 is made up of 14 amino acids. Germline V gene sequence: CDR1 SQVTM, CDR2 ANQGSEA. In nucleotides, the CDR3 is TGCAGCGTAGTCACAACAGAGATGAACACTGAAGCTTTCTTT. Translating gives CSVVTTEMNTEAFF.

The rearrangement uses TRBV18 and TRBJ1-1; 7 bases map to TRBD1. This CDR3 spans 14 amino acids. J gave up 3 bases and V 3 bases, and 4 bases lay outside the gene matches. Germline loops: CDR1 KGHSH, CDR2 LQKENI. CDR3 DNA sequence: TGTGCCAGCTCACCGTCGGGACAGTACACTGAAGCTTTCTTT. Its translation is CASSPSGQYTEAFF.

This chain connects TRBV6-6 to TRBJ1-2; TRBD1 agrees at 8 bases. The junction had 7 bases not matched to a gene; V was cut back by 6 bases and J by 4 bases. Germline loops: CDR1 MNHNY, CDR2 SVGAGI (reference sequence). The CDR3 length is 14 residues. The CDR3 DNA reads as TGTGCCAGCAGGACTGGACAGGGAGGCTATGGCTACACCTTC. Its translation is CASRTGQGGYGYTF.

The chain couples TRBV6-5 to TRBJ2-7; TRBD2 aligns across 8 bases. CDR1 and CDR2 from the germline V gene are MNHEY and SVGAGI. The J segment lost 6 bases and the V segment lost 2 bases, leaving 9 bases of the junction unmatched. This CDR3 has 15 amino acids. CDR3 residues: CASSYPGGGLVEQYF. The DNA of the CDR3 is TGTGCCAGCAGTTACCCGGGGGGGGGTCTAGTCGAGCAGTACTTC.

The chain has TRBV7-8 and TRBJ1-1, with D possibly TRBD1 on 5 matching bases. Trimming took 1 base from V and 8 from J, leaving 8 bases between them. From germline, CDR1 is SGHVS and CDR2 FQNEAQ. The CDR3 totals 12 residues. The CDR3 sequence is CASSLVRTEAFF. As DNA, the CDR3 is TGTGCCAGCAGCTTAGTCAGGACAGAAGCTTTCTTT.